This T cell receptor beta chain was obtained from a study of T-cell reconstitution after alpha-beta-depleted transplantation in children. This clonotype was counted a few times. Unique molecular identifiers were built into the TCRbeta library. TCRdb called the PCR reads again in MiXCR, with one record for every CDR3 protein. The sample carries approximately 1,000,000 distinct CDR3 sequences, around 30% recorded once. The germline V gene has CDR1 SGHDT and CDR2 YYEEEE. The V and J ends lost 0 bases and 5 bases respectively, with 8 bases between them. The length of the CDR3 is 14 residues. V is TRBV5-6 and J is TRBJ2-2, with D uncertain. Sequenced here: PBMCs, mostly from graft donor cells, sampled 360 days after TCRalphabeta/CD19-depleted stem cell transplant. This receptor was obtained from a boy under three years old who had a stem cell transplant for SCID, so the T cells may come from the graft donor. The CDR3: CASSLVPETGELFF. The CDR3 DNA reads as TGTGCCAGCAGCTTGGTCCCAGAGACCGGGGAGCTGTTTTTT.